Shown below are 17 T cell receptor beta chains from a single sample sequenced in a study of blood T cell repertoires in COVID-19 (dated by TCRdb to 2020 to 2021). Library method: the immunoSEQ multiplex PCR assay. Here the immuneACCESS table is served through TCRdb, limited to in-frame sequences with V and J called. Missing clones are a known gap in these copies; in checked studies unresolved V genes cover under half, and the rest lacks a known reason. The sample table contains tens of thousands of clones; only one count was recorded for approximately 80% of them. 20% of the sample is held by the ten biggest clonotypes. The sample was peripheral blood. Source of these receptors: a human donor with active or convalescent COVID-19. The donor label of this sample is uncertain.

The chain has TRBV28 and TRBJ2-6, with D possibly being TRBD1 (6 bases). The V end was cut by 2 bases, the J end by 2 bases, with 10 bases between. Germline V gene sequence: CDR1 MDHEN, CDR2 SYDVKM. The CDR3 runs 16 residues. The CDR3 sequence: CASSLSSGAGANVLTF. In DNA form, the CDR3 reads TGTGCCAGCAGTTTAAGTTCAGGGGCTGGGGCCAACGTCCTGACTTTC.

This clone turned up a few times. The chain links TRBV19 to TRBJ1-1; TRBD1 matches at 10 bases. Germline CDR1 reads LNHDA; CDR2 reads SQIVND (reference sequence). V was pared by 6 bases and J by 7 bases, with 2 bases of the junction left unmatched. CDR3 length: 12 amino acids. The CDR3 DNA follows: TGTGCCAGTAGGACAGGGGGCCTTGAAGCTTTCTTT. Translation: CASRTGGLEAFF.

The chain joins TRBV7-8 to TRBJ2-7; no reliable D call. CDR3 size: 14 residues. Trimming took off 4 bases at V and 0 bases at J, with 10 bases between the two ends. Germline V CDR1 and CDR2: SGHVS, FQNEAQ. The CDR3 DNA sequence: TGTGCCAGCAGCTCGAGACTCGTCTCCTACGAGCAGTACTTC. Protein sequence: CASSSRLVSYEQYF.

The V and J genes are TRBV7-8 and TRBJ2-3; D unclear. Germline V gives CDR1 SGHVS, CDR2 FQNEAQ. Trimming shortened V by 5 bases and J by 2 bases, and 14 bases separated the two germline ends. The CDR3 has 15 amino acids. CDR3 nucleotide sequence: TGTGCCAGCAGCCTAGGCGGCGGCCTCACAGATACGCAGTATTTT. Its translation: CASSLGGGLTDTQYF. The whole variable domain, filled in from reference TRBV7-8 and TRBJ2-3, reads GAGVSQSPRYKVAKRGQDVALRCDPISGHVSLFWYQQALGQGPEFLTYFQNEAQLDKSGLPSDRFFAERPEGSVSTLKIQRTQQEDSAVYLCASSLGGGLTDTQYFGPGTRLTVL.

CDR3 DNA sequence: TGCAGTGCTAGTCGGACAGGGGGGAACACTGAAGCTTTCTTT. Encoded protein: CSASRTGGNTEAFF. V gene TRBV20-1 combines with J gene TRBJ1-1, with 10 positions matching TRBD1. CDR1 DFQATT and CDR2 SNEGSKA come from the germline V gene (reference sequence). This CDR3 is built from 14 residues. J was trimmed by 1 base and V by 3 bases; bases with no gene match: 2.

The chain has TRBV12-5 and TRBJ2-1; TRBD2 agrees at 7 bases. CDR3 length: 12 residues. Germline trimming cut 6 bases from V and 6 bases from J; bases unmatched to any gene: 2. Germline CDR1 reads LGHNT; CDR2 reads FRNRAP. The CDR3 protein is CASGPSGNEQFF. CDR3 nucleotide sequence: TGTGCTAGTGGACCTAGCGGCAATGAGCAGTTCTTC.

This chain links TRBV12-3 or TRBV12-4 with TRBJ1-1, with D perhaps matching TRBD1 (5 bases). V was pared by 6 bases and J by 0 bases, with 8 bases between. The CDR3 runs 13 residues. The CDR3 DNA reads TGTGCCAGCAGGACAGTCATGAACACTGAAGCTTTCTTT. It is translated as CASRTVMNTEAFF.

Comments on this clone: One end of the junction does not line up with germline, which may come from a read error. CDR3 protein: CASSLFQGASTGELFF. CDR3 DNA: TGTGCTAGCAGCTTATTTCAGGGGGCGAGCACCGGGGAGCTGTTTTTT. This rearrangement joins TRBV7-7 to TRBJ2-2; 8 positions match TRBD1. The CDR3 covers 16 residues. Germline V gene lookup returns CDR1 SSHAT and CDR2 FNYEAQ (reference sequence).

The genes are TRBV7-9 and TRBJ1-2; perhaps TRBD1 as D (6 bases). V was cut by 1 base and J by 4 bases, with 16 bases left in between. Germline V CDR1 and CDR2: SEHNR, FQNEAQ (reference sequence). CDR3 length: 16 residues. The CDR3 DNA reads as TGTGCCAGCAGCTTAGGGGGGGGCCCACTTGCCTATGGCTACACCTTC. Its protein product is CASSLGGGPLAYGYTF.

This clone was picked up a small number of times. The J gene is TRBJ1-5, the V gene TRBV10-1; D is unclear. The germline V and J ends were trimmed by 2 bases and 2 bases, with 13 bases remaining between them. Germline V gene lookup returns CDR1 WNHNN and CDR2 SYGVQD (reference sequence). This CDR3 spans 16 amino acids. The CDR3 loop is CASSEPGWHGNQPQHF. As DNA, the CDR3 is TGCGCCAGCAGTGAGCCGGGATGGCATGGCAATCAGCCCCAGCATTTT.

The chain links TRBV7-2 to TRBJ2-1, with TRBD2 matching over 13 bases. Germline V gene lookup returns CDR1 SGHTA and CDR2 FQGNSA. Losses at the gene ends were 5 bases for V and 9 bases for J; bases not matched to a gene: 4. The CDR3 runs 14 residues. The CDR3 loop is CASSPGTSGVEQFF. The CDR3 DNA reads as TGTGCCAGCAGCCCCGGGACTAGCGGGGTTGAGCAGTTCTTC.

The chain recombines TRBV4-3 with TRBJ2-3; D is undetermined. Trimming pared 2 bases from V and 0 bases from J, leaving 9 bases between. The CDR3 spans 15 residues. Germline V gives CDR1 LGHNA, CDR2 YSLEER. CDR3 loop: CASSQQAGSTDTQYF. DNA for the CDR3: TGCGCCAGCAGCCAACAGGCAGGAAGCACAGATACGCAGTATTTT.

This clone was seen a handful of times. The gene calls are TRBV3-1 (or the pseudogene TRBV3-2) and TRBJ2-3; weak D call: TRBD2 (7 bases). The CDR3 extends over 16 amino acids. With 4 bases removed from V and 7 bases from J, the gap between germline ends came to 21 bases. CDR1 is LGHDT and CDR2 is YNNKEL in the germline V gene (reference sequence). The CDR3, as DNA: TGTGCCAGCAGCCGGACGGGGGGCAGTCACATTAATACGCAGTATTTT. Translation: CASSRTGGSHINTQYF.

V gene TRBV15 combines with J gene TRBJ2-2; maybe TRBD2 (5 bases). In germline, CDR1 is LNHNV, CDR2 YYDKDF (reference sequence). With 1 base removed from V and 7 bases from J, the gap between germline ends came to 10 bases. This CDR3 has 14 amino acids. The CDR3 sequence: CATSRVLRGGELFF. The CDR3 DNA sequence: TGTGCCACCAGCAGAGTACTTCGGGGCGGGGAGCTGTTTTTT.

The chain is built from TRBV6-2 or TRBV6-3 and TRBJ2-3, with 7 positions matching TRBD2. V trimming: 1 base; J trimming: 2 bases; junction bases outside the gene matches: 3. The germline gives CDR1 MNHEY, CDR2 SVGEGT. This CDR3 comprises 15 residues. The CDR3 DNA follows: TGTGCCAGCAGTTACTGGGAGCGGGACACAGATACGCAGTATTTT. Translating gives CASSYWERDTDTQYF.

V gene TRBV18 combines with J gene TRBJ1-1; 8 positions match TRBD1. The V segment lost 5 bases and the J segment 3 bases; nucleotides outside the gene matches: 5. CDR3 size: 14 residues. Germline V gene data show CDR1 as KGHSH and CDR2 as LQKENI. The chain's CDR3 is CASSSGQGYTEAFF. DNA of the CDR3: TGTGCCAGCTCATCCGGACAGGGATACACTGAAGCTTTCTTT.

This rearrangement joins TRBV6-2 or TRBV6-3 to TRBJ2-7, with TRBD1 identical over 8 bases. Germline-derived CDR1 and CDR2 are MNHEY and SVGEGT. V lost 0 bases to trimming and J lost 4 bases; unmatched junction nucleotides: 5. The CDR3 totals 15 residues. The CDR3 DNA reads TGTGCCAGCAGTTACTCTGAGGACAGGGTGTACGAGCAGTACTTC. Its protein is CASSYSEDRVYEQYF.